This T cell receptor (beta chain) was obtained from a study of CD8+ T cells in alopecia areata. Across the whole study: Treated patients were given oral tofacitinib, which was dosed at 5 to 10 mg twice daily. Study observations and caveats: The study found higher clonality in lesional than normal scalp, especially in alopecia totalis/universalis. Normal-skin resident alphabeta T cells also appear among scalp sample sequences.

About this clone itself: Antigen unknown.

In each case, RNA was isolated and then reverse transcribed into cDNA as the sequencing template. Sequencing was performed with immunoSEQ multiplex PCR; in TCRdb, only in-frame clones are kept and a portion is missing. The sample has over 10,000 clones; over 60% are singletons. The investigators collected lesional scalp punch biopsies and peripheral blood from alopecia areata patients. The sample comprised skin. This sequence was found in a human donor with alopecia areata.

CDR3 sequence: CAIRGAAGNNEQFF. Written as DNA, the CDR3 is TGTGCCATCAGAGGCGCTGCGGGGAACAATGAGCAGTTCTTC. The chain is built from TRBV10-3 and TRBJ2-1; TRBD2 might be the D (6 bases). The CDR3 sequence is 14 residues long. V was cut by 6 bases and J by 5 bases, with 14 bases left in between. The germline gives CDR1 ENHRY, CDR2 SYGVKD.